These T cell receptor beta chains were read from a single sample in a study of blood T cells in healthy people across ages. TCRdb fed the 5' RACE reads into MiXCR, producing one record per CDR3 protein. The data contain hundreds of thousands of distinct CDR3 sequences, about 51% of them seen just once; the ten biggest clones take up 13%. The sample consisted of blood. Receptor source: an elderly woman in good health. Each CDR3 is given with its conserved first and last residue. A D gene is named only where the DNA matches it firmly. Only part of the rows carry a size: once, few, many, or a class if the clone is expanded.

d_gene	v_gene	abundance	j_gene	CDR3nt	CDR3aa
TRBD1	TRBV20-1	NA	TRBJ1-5	TGCAGCGTTACAGGGGGTAATCAGCCCCAGCATTTT	CSVTGGNQPQHF
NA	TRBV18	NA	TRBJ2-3	TGTGCCAGCTCACCCCGACAGATGATCACAGATACGCAGTATTTT	CASSPRQMITDTQYF
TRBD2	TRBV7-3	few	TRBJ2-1	TGTGCCAGCAGTTCAAATGGACTAGCGGGAGGGCCTGAGTTCTTC	CASSSNGLAGGPEFF
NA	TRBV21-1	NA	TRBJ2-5	TGTGCCAGCAGCAAAGATAGGATCGTGAGGGGAGAGACCCAGTACTTC	CASSKDRIVRGETQYF
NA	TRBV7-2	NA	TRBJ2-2	TGTGCCAGCAGCTTTAGCCCGAACACCGGGGAGCTGTTTTTT	CASSFSPNTGELFF
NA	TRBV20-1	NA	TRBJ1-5	TGCAGTGCTAGCCAACTCCAGGGAGGGATCAGGGATCAGCCCCAGCATTTT	CSASQLQGGIRDQPQHF
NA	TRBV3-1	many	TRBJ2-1	TGTGCCAGCAGCCAAGCTGAGTACAATGAGCAGTTCTTC	CASSQAEYNEQFF
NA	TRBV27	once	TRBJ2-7	TGTGCCAGCTGGGGCCCACCCTCCTACGAGCAGTACTTC	CASWGPPSYEQYF
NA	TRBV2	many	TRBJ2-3	TGTGCCAGCCGATACTCAGATACGCAGTATTTT	CASRYSDTQYF
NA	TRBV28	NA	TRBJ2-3	TGTGCCAGCAGTCTTTTCCCTGATGCGCAGTATTTT	CASSLFPDAQYF
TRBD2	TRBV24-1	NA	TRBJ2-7	TGTGCCACCAGGGCTGCCAGGGGCGGGGGGAGCTCCTACAATGAGCAGTACTTC	CATRAARGGGSSYNEQYF
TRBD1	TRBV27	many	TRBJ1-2	TGTGCCAGCAGTTTATTGTCAGGGGGATATGGCTACACCTTC	CASSLLSGGYGYTF
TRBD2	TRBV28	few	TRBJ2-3	TGTGCCAGCAGTTCCCCCGGGATAGCGGGGGATACGCAGTATTTT	CASSSPGIAGDTQYF
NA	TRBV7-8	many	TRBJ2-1	TGTGCCAGCAGCGGGGGGACTGGAAGGGAGTTCTTC	CASSGGTGREFF
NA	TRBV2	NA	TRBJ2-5	TGTGCCAGCACCAGACCGCCGGGCTGGGCACAAGAGACCCAGTACTTC	CASTRPPGWAQETQYF
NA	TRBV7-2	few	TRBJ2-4	TGTGCCAGCAGCTTAGGTTGGGGCGGTTCGGACATTCAGTACTTC	CASSLGWGGSDIQYF
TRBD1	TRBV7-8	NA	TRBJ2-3	TGTGCCAGCAGCTTACTAGTTCCAGACAGGGGCACAGATACGCAGTATTTT	CASSLLVPDRGTDTQYF
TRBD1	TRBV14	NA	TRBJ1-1	TGTGCCAGCAGCCAAGAGGGTGGACAGGGCCCTGAGGGAGAAGCTTTCTTT	CASSQEGGQGPEGEAFF